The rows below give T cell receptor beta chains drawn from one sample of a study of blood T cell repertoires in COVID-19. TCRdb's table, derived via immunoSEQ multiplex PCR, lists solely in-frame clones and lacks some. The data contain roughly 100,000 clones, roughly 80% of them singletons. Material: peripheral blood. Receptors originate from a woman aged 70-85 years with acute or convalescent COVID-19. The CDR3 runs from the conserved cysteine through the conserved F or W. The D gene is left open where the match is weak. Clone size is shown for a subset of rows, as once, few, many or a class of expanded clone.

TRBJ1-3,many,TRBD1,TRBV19,CASSIGTVNTIYF,TGTGCCAGTAGTATCGGGACAGTAAACACCATATATTTT
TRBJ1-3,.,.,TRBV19,CASSINRDMGNTIYF,TGTGCCAGTAGTATCAACAGGGACATGGGAAACACCATATATTTT
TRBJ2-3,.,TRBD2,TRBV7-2,CASSLARTSGGPTDTQYF,TGTGCCAGCAGCTTAGCCAGGACTAGCGGGGGACCCACAGATACGCAGTATTTT
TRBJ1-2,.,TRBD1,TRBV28,CASSPDRRYGYTF,TGTGCCAGCAGCCCGGACAGGCGCTATGGCTACACCTTC
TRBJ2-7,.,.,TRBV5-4,CASSFGESYEQYF,TGTGCCAGCAGCTTCGGTGAGTCCTACGAGCAGTACTTC
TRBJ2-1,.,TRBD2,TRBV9,CASSVGGGAYNEQFF,TGTGCCAGCAGCGTCGGCGGGGGGGCCTACAATGAGCAGTTCTTC
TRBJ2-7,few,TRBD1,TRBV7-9,CASSQRQGSSYEQYF,TGTGCCAGCAGCCAGAGACAGGGTAGCTCCTACGAGCAGTACTTC
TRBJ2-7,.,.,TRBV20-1,CSASWNRVSAEQYF,TGCAGTGCTAGTTGGAACAGGGTTTCCGCCGAGCAGTACTTC
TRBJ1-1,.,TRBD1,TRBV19,CASTIFGQDTEAFF,TGTGCCAGTACCATATTTGGACAGGACACTGAAGCTTTCTTT
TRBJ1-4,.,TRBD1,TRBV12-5,CASGYQGVANEKLFF,TGTGCTAGTGGTTATCAGGGGGTAGCTAATGAAAAACTGTTTTTT
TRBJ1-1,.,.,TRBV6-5,CASRFVLRDTEAFF,TGTGCCAGCAGATTCGTACTCAGGGACACTGAAGCTTTCTTT
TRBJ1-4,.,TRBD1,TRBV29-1,CSVSDRAGEKLFF,TGCAGCGTTTCGGACAGGGCCGGAGAAAAACTGTTTTTT
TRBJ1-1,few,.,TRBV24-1,CATSGGENTEAFF,TGTGCCACCTCCGGAGGTGAAAACACTGAAGCTTTCTTT
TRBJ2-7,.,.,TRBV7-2,CASSGPQGSEQYF,TGTGCCAGCAGCGGACCTCAGGGTTCCGAGCAGTACTTC
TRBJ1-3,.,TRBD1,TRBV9,CASSVEGQGLGNTIYF,TGTGCCAGCAGCGTAGAGGGACAGGGGCTAGGAAACACCATATATTTT
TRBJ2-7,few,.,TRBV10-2,CASSEELLYEQYF,TGCGCCAGCAGTGAAGAACTCCTCTACGAGCAGTACTTC
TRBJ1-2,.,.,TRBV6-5,CASIQSSGYGYTF,TGTGCCAGCATCCAGTCCAGTGGCTATGGCTACACCTTC
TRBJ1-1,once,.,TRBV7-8,CASSIRGTEAFF,TGTGCCAGCAGCATTAGGGGGACTGAAGCTTTCTTT
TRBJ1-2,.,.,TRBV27,CASSPQKLGGYGYTF,TGTGCCAGCAGCCCACAGAAGCTGGGGGGATATGGCTACACCTTC
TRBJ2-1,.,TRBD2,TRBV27,CASSLLREWVNEQFF,TGTGCCAGCAGTTTATTGCGGGAGTGGGTGAATGAGCAGTTCTTC
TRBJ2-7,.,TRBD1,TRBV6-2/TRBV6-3,CASSDGGTGTYEQYF,TGTGCCAGCAGTGACGGGGGGACAGGGACCTACGAGCAGTACTTC
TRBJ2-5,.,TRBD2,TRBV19,CATERGSGRETQYF,TGTGCAACGGAGCGGGGCTCCGGGCGGGAGACCCAGTACTTC
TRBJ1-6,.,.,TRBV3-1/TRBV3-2,CASGGGNSPLHF,TGTGCCAGCGGGGGCGGGAATTCACCCCTCCACTTT
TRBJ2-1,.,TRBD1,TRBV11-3,CASSGDRNYNEQFF,TGTGCCAGCAGCGGGGACAGGAACTACAATGAGCAGTTCTTC
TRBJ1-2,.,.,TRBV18,CASSPGQNYGYTF,TGTGCCAGCTCACCAGGGCAGAACTATGGCTACACCTTC
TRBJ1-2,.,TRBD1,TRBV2,CASSESRQGRFNYGYTF,TGTGCCAGCAGTGAATCCAGACAGGGGAGGTTTAACTATGGCTACACCTTC
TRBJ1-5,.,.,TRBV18,CASSPLRSARESIAYSNQPQHF,TGTGCCAGCTCACCTCTGAGGTCAGCGCGGGAGAGTATCGCTTATAGCAATCAGCCCCAGCATTTT
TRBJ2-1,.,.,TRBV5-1,CASSVLATSSYNEQFF,TGCGCCAGCAGCGTGCTAGCGACTAGCTCCTACAATGAGCAGTTCTTC
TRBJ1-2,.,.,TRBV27,CASSFGTSYGYTF,TGTGCCAGCAGTTTCGGGACAAGCTATGGCTACACCTTC
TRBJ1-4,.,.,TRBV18,CASSPKAGEKLFF,TGTGCCAGCTCACCCAAGGCAGGTGAAAAACTGTTTTTT
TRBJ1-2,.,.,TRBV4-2,CASSQVGLGYGYTF,TGTGCCAGCAGCCAAGTAGGACTGGGTTATGGCTACACCTTC
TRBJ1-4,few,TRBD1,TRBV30,CAWSTQGGQANEKLFF,TGTGCCTGGAGTACCCAGGGGGGACAGGCAAATGAAAAACTGTTTTTT
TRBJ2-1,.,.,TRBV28,CASSWGLKNEQFF,TGTGCCAGCAGCTGGGGACTCAAGAATGAGCAGTTCTTC
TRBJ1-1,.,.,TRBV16,CASSQSGRGAFF,TGTGCCAGCAGCCAATCGGGCCGTGGAGCTTTCTTT
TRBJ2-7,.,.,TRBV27,CASSLSWGDEQYF,TGTGCCAGCAGTTTATCATGGGGGGACGAGCAGTACTTC
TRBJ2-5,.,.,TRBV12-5,CASGFSIQETQYF,TGTGCTAGTGGTTTCTCTATCCAAGAGACCCAGTACTTC
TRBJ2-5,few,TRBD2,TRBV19,CASSSIYGTTQETQYF,TGTGCCAGTAGTTCGATATATGGGACTACCCAAGAGACCCAGTACTTC
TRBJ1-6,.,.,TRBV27,CASSLSTGTNSPLHF,TGTGCCAGCAGTTTATCAACAGGGACTAATTCACCCCTCCACTTT
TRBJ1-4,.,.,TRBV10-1,CASSRSLNEKLFF,TGCGCCAGCAGTAGAAGTCTAAATGAAAAACTGTTTTTT
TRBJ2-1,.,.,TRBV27,CASSIGGAPYNEQFF,TGTGCCAGCAGTATAGGGGGGGCGCCCTACAATGAGCAGTTCTTC
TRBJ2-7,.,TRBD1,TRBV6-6,CASSYGFDRGLYEQYF,TGTGCCAGCAGTTACGGGTTCGACAGGGGGCTCTACGAGCAGTACTTC
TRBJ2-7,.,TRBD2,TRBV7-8,CASSYLAGGQMGQYF,TGTGCCAGCAGCTATCTAGCGGGGGGCCAGATGGGGCAGTACTTC
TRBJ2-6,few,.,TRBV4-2,CASSQSGGSQSGANVLTF,TGTGCCAGCAGCCAATCCGGGGGTTCTCAGTCTGGGGCCAACGTCCTGACTTTC
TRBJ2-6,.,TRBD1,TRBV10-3,CAISETSTGGLSGANVLTF,TGTGCCATCAGTGAGACTTCGACAGGGGGTCTCTCTGGGGCCAACGTCCTGACTTTC
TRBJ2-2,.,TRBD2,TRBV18,CASSVGSGYTGELFF,TGTGCCAGCTCAGTCGGTAGCGGGTACACCGGGGAGCTGTTTTTT